This is a list of T cell receptor beta chains from one sample in a study of radiation and T cells in renal cell carcinoma. The table came from immunoSEQ multiplex PCR; TCRdb's copy has only in-frame clones and leaves some out. Of approximately 140,000 clones in the sample, about nine tenths were seen once. The specimen was blood, collected from a patient whose treatment included radiotherapy and nephrectomy. The receptor set was obtained from a woman in her 70s with renal cell carcinoma. Both conserved end residues are part of each CDR3. The order of the fields is V gene, J gene, clone size, D gene, CDR3 protein, CDR3 DNA. A D gene is named only where the DNA matches it firmly. Size is stated for part of the rows, as once, few or many counts, or as a class when the clone is expanded.

V: TRBV30
J: TRBJ2-4
size: few
D: NA
CDR3: CAWSQDRTKNIQYF
DNA: TGTGCCTGGAGTCAGGACAGAACCAAAAACATTCAGTACTTC

V: TRBV6-5
J: TRBJ2-5
size: once
D: NA
CDR3: CASSHDSQETQYF
DNA: TGTGCCAGCAGCCACGACTCCCAAGAGACCCAGTACTTC

V: TRBV14
J: TRBJ1-1
size: NA
D: NA
CDR3: CASSQDPVTEAFF
DNA: TGTGCCAGCAGCCAAGATCCCGTCACTGAAGCTTTCTTT

V: TRBV5-1
J: TRBJ2-7
size: NA
D: TRBD2
CDR3: CASRLTSGAPLYEQYF
DNA: TGCGCCAGCAGGCTGACTAGCGGGGCCCCCCTCTACGAGCAGTACTTC

V: TRBV11-2
J: TRBJ2-7
size: few
D: NA
CDR3: CASSDARVVSGEQYF
DNA: TGTGCCAGCAGCGACGCTAGGGTGGTCTCGGGTGAGCAGTACTTC

V: TRBV27
J: TRBJ2-2
size: NA
D: TRBD1
CDR3: CASTRQGGSGELFF
DNA: TGTGCCAGCACTCGACAGGGTGGTTCCGGGGAGCTGTTTTTT

V: TRBV30
J: TRBJ2-1
size: few
D: NA
CDR3: CAWSPGGQRSEQFF
DNA: TGTGCCTGGAGTCCCGGGGGGCAAAGAAGTGAGCAGTTCTTC

V: TRBV11-2
J: TRBJ2-1
size: NA
D: NA
CDR3: CASSLGALLTRIEQFF
DNA: TGTGCCAGCAGCTTAGGGGCTCTCCTGACAAGAATTGAGCAGTTCTTC

V: TRBV7-9
J: TRBJ2-5
size: NA
D: NA
CDR3: CASSLAGGRGETQYF
DNA: TGTGCCAGCAGCTTAGCAGGAGGTAGGGGAGAGACCCAGTACTTC

V: TRBV6-1
J: TRBJ2-7
size: NA
D: NA
CDR3: CASSLIGAEQYF
DNA: TGTGCCAGCAGCCTGATAGGGGCCGAGCAGTACTTC

V: TRBV6-6
J: TRBJ2-7
size: NA
D: TRBD1
CDR3: CASSVRDRGSYEQYF
DNA: TGTGCCAGCAGTGTCCGGGACAGGGGCTCCTACGAGCAGTACTTC

V: TRBV18
J: TRBJ1-4
size: NA
D: NA
CDR3: CASSPPGRGAGEKLFF
DNA: TGTGCCAGCTCACCACCTGGGAGGGGGGCTGGTGAAAAACTGTTTTTT

V: TRBV7-2
J: TRBJ2-1
size: NA
D: NA
CDR3: CASSLGKGGFHEQFF
DNA: TGTGCCAGCAGCTTAGGTAAGGGGGGCTTCCATGAGCAGTTCTTC

V: TRBV28
J: TRBJ1-1
size: once
D: NA
CDR3: CASRIIEAFF
DNA: TGTGCCAGCAGGATCATAGAAGCTTTCTTT

V: TRBV29-1
J: TRBJ2-1
size: NA
D: TRBD1
CDR3: CSVNRGLGEQFF
DNA: TGCAGCGTCAACAGGGGATTGGGTGAGCAGTTCTTC

V: TRBV28
J: TRBJ1-3
size: NA
D: TRBD1
CDR3: CASSLLGQGNTIYF
DNA: TGTGCCAGCAGTTTATTGGGACAGGGGAACACCATATATTTT

V: TRBV28
J: TRBJ1-6
size: NA
D: NA
CDR3: CASRGPNSPLHF
DNA: TGTGCCAGCAGGGGGCCTAATTCACCCCTCCACTTT

V: TRBV19
J: TRBJ1-5
size: NA
D: NA
CDR3: CASNLKGDNQPQHF
DNA: TGTGCCAGTAATTTGAAAGGAGACAATCAGCCCCAGCATTTT

V: TRBV7-2
J: TRBJ2-4
size: NA
D: NA
CDR3: CASSLDGGRDKNIQYF
DNA: TGTGCCAGCAGCTTAGACGGGGGACGGGATAAAAACATTCAGTACTTC

V: TRBV2
J: TRBJ2-6
size: NA
D: NA
CDR3: CASTRGRAGANVLTF
DNA: TGTGCCAGCACCCGCGGCAGGGCTGGGGCCAACGTCCTGACTTTC

V: TRBV2
J: TRBJ1-2
size: NA
D: TRBD1
CDR3: CASSGGQGVRYGYTF
DNA: TGTGCCAGCAGTGGTGGACAGGGGGTTCGCTATGGCTACACCTTC

V: TRBV5-5
J: TRBJ1-6
size: NA
D: TRBD1
CDR3: CASSSHDQGGSSSPLHF
DNA: TGTGCCAGCAGCTCCCACGATCAGGGGGGCTCTAGTTCACCCCTCCACTTT

V: TRBV5-8
J: TRBJ1-2
size: NA
D: TRBD1
CDR3: CASSLDRGGGYTF
DNA: TGTGCCAGCAGCCTGGACAGGGGCGGTGGCTACACCTTC

V: TRBV6-6
J: TRBJ2-5
size: NA
D: TRBD2
CDR3: CASSYPTSGGQTQYF
DNA: TGTGCCAGCAGTTACCCGACTAGCGGGGGCCAGACCCAGTACTTC

V: TRBV5-1
J: TRBJ2-7
size: NA
D: NA
CDR3: CASSSTPGSVYEQYF
DNA: TGCGCCAGCAGCTCCACCCCAGGATCCGTCTACGAGCAGTACTTC

V: TRBV29-1
J: TRBJ1-1
size: NA
D: NA
CDR3: CSGGWREGEAFF
DNA: TGCAGCGGTGGTTGGAGGGAAGGTGAAGCTTTCTTT

V: TRBV5-5
J: TRBJ2-5
size: NA
D: NA
CDR3: CASSLTGSYQETQYF
DNA: TGTGCCAGCAGCTTGACAGGGTCCTACCAAGAGACCCAGTACTTC

V: TRBV27
J: TRBJ1-1
size: NA
D: NA
CDR3: CASSLWSGSNTEAFF
DNA: TGTGCCAGCAGTTTGTGGTCAGGATCGAACACTGAAGCTTTCTTT

V: TRBV5-1
J: TRBJ2-2
size: NA
D: TRBD1
CDR3: CASSLKHGQGAQIGELFF
DNA: TGCGCCAGCAGCTTGAAGCATGGGCAGGGGGCGCAAATCGGGGAGCTGTTTTTT

V: TRBV18
J: TRBJ2-1
size: once
D: TRBD1
CDR3: CASSPPVGDRVHNEQFF
DNA: TGTGCCAGCTCACCACCGGTCGGGGACAGGGTGCACAATGAGCAGTTCTTC

V: TRBV5-1
J: TRBJ2-3
size: NA
D: NA
CDR3: CASSSRGADTDTQYF
DNA: TGCGCCAGCAGCTCACGGGGGGCCGACACAGATACGCAGTATTTT

V: TRBV11-2
J: TRBJ1-5
size: NA
D: NA
CDR3: CASSLSGDNQPQHF
DNA: TGTGCCAGCAGCTTATCGGGTGACAATCAGCCCCAGCATTTT

V: TRBV19
J: TRBJ1-1
size: few
D: NA
CDR3: CASSVWGRSTEAFF
DNA: TGTGCCAGTAGTGTATGGGGGAGAAGCACTGAAGCTTTCTTT

V: TRBV4-2
J: TRBJ1-2
size: NA
D: NA
CDR3: CASSQTGTKTNYGYTF
DNA: TGTGCCAGCAGCCAAACGGGGACAAAAACTAACTATGGCTACACCTTC

V: TRBV4-1
J: TRBJ1-2
size: NA
D: NA
CDR3: CASSQENALGYGYTF
DNA: TGCGCCAGCAGCCAAGAGAATGCCCTGGGCTATGGCTACACCTTC

V: TRBV28
J: TRBJ1-1
size: NA
D: NA
CDR3: CASSLLEKWETEAFF
DNA: TGTGCCAGCAGTTTACTGGAAAAGTGGGAGACTGAAGCTTTCTTT

V: TRBV5-4
J: TRBJ1-4
size: NA
D: NA
CDR3: CASSLGRQGEGKLFF
DNA: TGTGCCAGCAGCTTGGGTCGGCAGGGAGAGGGGAAACTGTTTTTT

V: TRBV7-2
J: TRBJ2-2
size: NA
D: NA
CDR3: CASRVIDIGELFF
DNA: TGTGCCAGCAGGGTCATTGACATCGGGGAGCTGTTTTTT

V: TRBV5-6
J: TRBJ1-2
size: NA
D: NA
CDR3: CASSPDRGYGYTF
DNA: TGTGCCAGCAGCCCCGACCGAGGCTATGGCTACACCTTC

V: TRBV10-3
J: TRBJ2-1
size: NA
D: TRBD2
CDR3: CAIRERGATDEQFF
DNA: TGTGCCATCAGAGAGCGGGGGGCCACGGATGAGCAGTTCTTC

V: TRBV9
J: TRBJ2-2
size: NA
D: TRBD2
CDR3: CASSVELAGGANTGELFF
DNA: TGTGCCAGCAGCGTAGAACTAGCGGGGGGAGCGAACACCGGGGAGCTGTTTTTT

V: TRBV5-8
J: TRBJ1-1
size: NA
D: NA
CDR3: CASSLVEGWNTEAFF
DNA: TGTGCCAGCAGCTTGGTTGAAGGTTGGAACACTGAAGCTTTCTTT

V: TRBV6-5
J: TRBJ1-4
size: once
D: NA
CDR3: CASSPTNEKLFF
DNA: TGTGCCAGCAGCCCAACTAATGAAAAACTGTTTTTT

V: TRBV7-6
J: TRBJ2-7
size: NA
D: TRBD2
CDR3: CASSLGSSGVLSYEQYF
DNA: TGTGCCAGCAGCTTAGGAAGTAGCGGGGTCCTCTCCTACGAGCAGTACTTC

V: TRBV30
J: TRBJ1-1
size: NA
D: NA
CDR3: CAWRSLLNTEAFF
DNA: TGTGCCTGGAGATCACTTTTGAACACTGAAGCTTTCTTT

V: TRBV6-1
J: TRBJ2-1
size: NA
D: NA
CDR3: CASSELLSSYNEQFF
DNA: TGTGCCAGCAGTGAACTTCTGAGCTCCTACAATGAGCAGTTCTTC

V: TRBV5-1
J: TRBJ1-3
size: NA
D: NA
CDR3: CASRTGPTGNTIYF
DNA: TGCGCCAGCAGGACAGGCCCCACTGGAAACACCATATATTTT

V: TRBV14
J: TRBJ1-2
size: NA
D: NA
CDR3: CASSQIGTTKEHGYTF
DNA: TGTGCCAGCAGCCAAATAGGGACAACAAAGGAGCACGGCTACACCTTC

V: TRBV6-5
J: TRBJ1-1
size: few
D: NA
CDR3: CASSYEGGATGAFF
DNA: TGTGCCAGCAGTTACGAGGGTGGGGCCACGGGAGCTTTCTTT

V: TRBV7-2
J: TRBJ2-6
size: NA
D: NA
CDR3: CASRFSGANVLTF
DNA: TGTGCCAGCCGCTTCTCTGGGGCCAACGTCCTGACTTTC

V: TRBV19
J: TRBJ1-1
size: NA
D: NA
CDR3: CASSIAASQNTEAFF
DNA: TGTGCCAGTAGTATAGCCGCCAGTCAGAACACTGAAGCTTTCTTT

V: TRBV15
J: TRBJ2-7
size: NA
D: TRBD1
CDR3: CATSGIQGAPYEQYF
DNA: TGTGCCACCAGCGGTATACAGGGGGCGCCCTACGAGCAGTACTTC

V: TRBV28
J: TRBJ1-5
size: NA
D: NA
CDR3: CASSTGNQPQHF
DNA: TGTGCCAGCAGTACGGGCAATCAGCCCCAGCATTTT

V: TRBV4-2
J: TRBJ2-4
size: NA
D: TRBD1
CDR3: CASSQAQSGTGIQYF
DNA: TGTGCCAGCAGCCAGGCTCAATCCGGGACAGGGATTCAGTACTTC

V: TRBV20-1
J: TRBJ1-1
size: NA
D: NA
CDR3: CSARANTEAFF
DNA: TGCAGTGCTAGAGCTAACACTGAAGCTTTCTTT

V: TRBV7-8
J: TRBJ2-3
size: NA
D: NA
CDR3: CASSLSTGTTDTQYF
DNA: TGTGCCAGCAGCTTATCGACCGGGACTACAGATACGCAGTATTTT

V: TRBV5-4
J: TRBJ1-1
size: NA
D: TRBD1
CDR3: CASSYQDRPLHEAFF
DNA: TGTGCCAGCAGCTACCAGGACAGGCCACTTCATGAAGCTTTCTTT

V: TRBV19
J: TRBJ2-1
size: NA
D: TRBD2
CDR3: CASSTGSGGTRSYNEQFF
DNA: TGTGCCAGTAGTACGGGTAGCGGGGGGACCCGCTCCTACAATGAGCAGTTCTTC